Detailed here is one T cell receptor (beta chain). The specificity of this receptor is unknown. Per-nucleotide qualities are absent, and no much larger clonotype sits a single base away. Germline trimming amounts to 5 bases on V and 1 base on J, with 2 as the count of junction bases outside the gene matches. For CDR1 and CDR2, the germline V gene lists KGHSH and LQKENI. The CDR3 measures 14 amino acids from cysteine to phenylalanine. Only the CDR3 DNA stays, 42 bases, in frame from base 1. This entry comes from a study of shared clonotypes between healthy human individuals (dated by TCRdb to the early 2020s). Study-wide context: Three men and two women, aged 18 to 49 years, made up the cohort. Each donor's leukapheresis produced roughly between roughly 0.85 and 10 billion PBMCs. Libraries were prepared and TCR repertoires were sequenced by different laboratories using diverse techniques, in order to increase sequencing depth and limit assay-specific biases. Blood TCR repertoires of about 5 healthy adults were deeply sequenced to estimate repertoire size and the extent of clonotype sharing between individuals. For each donor, three plates each were used for CD4 naive and CD4 memory, two plates were used for CD8 naive, and one plate was used for CD8 memory.

TCR CDR3 regions were amplified from genomic DNA by multiplex PCR using the deep immunoSEQ assay. Extracted genomic DNA from each cell subset was spread evenly across all wells of several immunoSEQ 96-well plates, with each plate serving as a replicate. For sorted subsets, each replicate PCR was loaded with about 0.2 ug genomic DNA, equivalent to approximately 27,000 T cell genomes. Purified libraries were quantified with a Qubit 3.0 fluorometer, sized on a Bioanalyzer 2100, and re-quantified with the KAPA Library Quantification kit. Each immunoSEQ 96-well plate was sequenced on its own single-read 150-cycle Illumina NextSeq 550 flow cell. Per the authors' processing: Because the immunoSEQ output held only junctional sequences and lacked quality scores, the filtering could not match the filtering applied to full-length reads. Sequences were annotated with PyIR, a Python wrapper for IgBLAST v1.9, using IMGT germline references to assign V/J genes and CDR3. Reads were removed for weak V/J assignments (E-value above 1e-6), missing CDR3, stop codons, out-of-frame junctions, or ambiguous translated residues. V3J clonotypes were defined by identical inferred V gene, J gene, and CDR3 amino acid sequence. The percentage overlap between two repertoires was calculated by dividing the number of shared unique clonotypes by the size of the smaller repertoire. RTK rarefaction, the Chao1 estimator, and Recon v2.1 estimates of unobserved clonotypes were used to assess repertoire richness. Generation probabilities for all TCRbeta clonotypes obtained by the gDNA method from a handful of donors were computed using OLGA. The immuneACCESS repertoire file appears here via TCRdb, limited to in-frame rearrangements. These files lack a portion of the clones; in checked studies, under half of the deficit traces to unresolved V genes, and the cause of the others is not known. The D gene and trimming were derived from the DNA, and the V and J assignments and clone size from that table. A total of roughly 500,000 clones appear in this sample, approximately 95% of them only once. About 0.057% of the sample is in the top ten clones.

Donors were healthy HIV-negative adults with no recently reported acute infections or vaccinations. Every donor was a Caucasian adult living in Nashville, Tennessee, USA. CD4+ T cells were enriched through magnetic negative selection, after which naive cells were positively selected on CD45RA and the remaining negative fraction served as the memory subset. Blood was collected by leukapheresis, and PBMCs were isolated by Ficoll-Histopaque density gradient centrifugation and then cryopreserved in liquid nitrogen vapor phase. Analytical flow cytometry was used to check the purity and quantity of every magnetically sorted T cell population. From each sorted fraction, genomic DNA was isolated and quantified by UV absorbance on a Nanodrop 2000c. Beyond this particular receptor, the publication reports: Clonotypes shared by all four sorted-subset donors showed higher generation probabilities than non-shared clonotypes. About 4.5% of naive CD4, 3.5% of naive CD8, 2% to 2.5% of memory CD4, and over 0.35% of memory CD8 clonotypes were shared across a few donors. Naive subsets generally had larger estimated clonotype richness than memory subsets. Because the study included only a small number of donors, the genetic and exposure-history diversity represented was limited. Sampling was restricted to blood, and TCR repertoires in tissue are likely to differ from TCR repertoires in blood. Rarefaction of sorted-subset datasets indicated incomplete sequencing despite the large sequencing depth. Based on pairwise subsampling, the degree of clonotype sharing among donors was expected to be affected by sequencing depth.

The chain employs TRBV18 and TRBJ1-1; 9 nucleotides in the junction match TRBD1. The sequencing sample was made of naive CD4+ T cells sorted from blood. This specimen's cell subset or site label, interpreted: CD45RA+ positively selected. This TCR was recovered from a woman between 25 and 40 years old in good health. Here is the DNA: TGTGCCAGCTCAAGGGGACAGGGGAACACTGAAGCTTTCTTT. Its translation is CASSRGQGNTEAFF.